The clone carrying this TCR beta chain has only a few counts. This sample was included in a study of blood T cells in healthy people across ages. Together with a sample-barcoded 5' primer, a J-beta primer mix was included in a second PCR lasting about 7 to 11 cycles. In TCRdb, the 5' RACE reads were re-called with MiXCR into one record per CDR3 protein. Of 450,000 to 650,000 distinct CDR3 sequences in the sample, approximately 25% were seen once. The CDR3 loop spans 13 amino acids. V lost 10 bases, J lost 0 bases, and 11 bases lay in between. Per germline, CDR1 ENHRY and CDR2 SYGVKD. These data are also associated with another study on T cells of mothers and their children.

Input material: blood. This chain uses TRBV10-3 with TRBJ2-3, with D perhaps matching TRBD2 (5 bases). The sequence was obtained from a boy aged 10-17 years in good health. The CDR3 region is CASRLLSTDTQYF. CDR3 coding DNA: TGTGCCAGCCGACTACTCAGCACAGATACGCAGTATTTT.